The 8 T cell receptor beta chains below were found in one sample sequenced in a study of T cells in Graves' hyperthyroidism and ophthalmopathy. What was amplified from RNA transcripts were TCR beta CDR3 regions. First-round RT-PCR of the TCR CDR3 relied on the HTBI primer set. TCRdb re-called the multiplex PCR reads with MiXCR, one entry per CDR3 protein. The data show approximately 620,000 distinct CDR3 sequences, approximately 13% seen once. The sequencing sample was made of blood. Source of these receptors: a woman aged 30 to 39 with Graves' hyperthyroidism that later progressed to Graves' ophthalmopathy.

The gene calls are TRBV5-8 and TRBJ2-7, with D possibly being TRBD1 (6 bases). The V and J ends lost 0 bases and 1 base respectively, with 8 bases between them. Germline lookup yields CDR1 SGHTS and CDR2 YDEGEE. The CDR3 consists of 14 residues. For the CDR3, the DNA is TGTGCCAGCAGCTTGGGAGGACAGTCCTACGAGCAGTACTTC. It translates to CASSLGGQSYEQYF.

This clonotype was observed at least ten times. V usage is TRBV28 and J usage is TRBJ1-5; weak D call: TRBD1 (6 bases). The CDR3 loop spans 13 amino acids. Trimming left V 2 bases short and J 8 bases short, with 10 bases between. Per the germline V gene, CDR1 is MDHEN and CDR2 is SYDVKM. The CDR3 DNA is TGTGCCAGCAGTTTAACAGGGTTAAAGCCCCAGCATTTT. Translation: CASSLTGLKPQHF.

In DNA, the CDR3 is TGTGCCAGCAGTGCGGGGACTAGCGGGGCCAGCCAGTATTTT. Protein: CASSAGTSGASQYF. V gene TRBV2 combines with J gene TRBJ2-3, with 13 bases fitting TRBD2. The V gene end was trimmed by 4 bases and the J gene end by 12 bases; junction bases not matched to a gene: 7. The CDR3 totals 14 residues. Germline V gene data show CDR1 as SNHLY and CDR2 as FYNNEI.

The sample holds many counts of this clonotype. CDR3 DNA: TGCAGTGCTAGGGTCTTGTCGGACATTTGGAATGAAAAACTGTTTTTT. Translated, it gives CSARVLSDIWNEKLFF. The chain couples TRBV20-1 to TRBJ1-4, with D tentatively TRBD1 (5 bases). CDR1 DFQATT and CDR2 SNEGSKA come from the germline V gene (reference sequence). Trimming shortened V by 3 bases and J by 5 bases, and 19 bases separated the two germline ends. CDR3 size: 16 residues.

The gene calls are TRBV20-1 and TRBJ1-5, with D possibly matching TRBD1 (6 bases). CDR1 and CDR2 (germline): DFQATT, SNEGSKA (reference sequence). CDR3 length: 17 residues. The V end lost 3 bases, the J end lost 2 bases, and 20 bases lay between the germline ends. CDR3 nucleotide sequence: TGCAGTGCTAGCCCCACAAGGGGGGGTTTGCGCAATCAGCCCCAGCATTTT. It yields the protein CSASPTRGGLRNQPQHF.

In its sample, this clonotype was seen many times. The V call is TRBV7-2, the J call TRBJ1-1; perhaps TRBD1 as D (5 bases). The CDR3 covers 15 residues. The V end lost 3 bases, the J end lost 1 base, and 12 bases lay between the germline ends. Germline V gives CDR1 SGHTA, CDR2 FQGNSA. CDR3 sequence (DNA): TGTGCCAGCAGCTTTCTGGGGCAGGGGAACACTGAAGCTTTCTTT. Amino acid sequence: CASSFLGQGNTEAFF.

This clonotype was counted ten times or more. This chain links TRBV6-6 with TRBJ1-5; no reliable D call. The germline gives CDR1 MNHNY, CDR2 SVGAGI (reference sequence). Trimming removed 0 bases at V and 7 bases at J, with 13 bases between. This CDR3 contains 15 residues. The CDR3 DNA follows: TGTGCCAGCAGTTACTCGACTGAGTTTAGGCAGCCCCAGCATTTT. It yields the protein CASSYSTEFRQPQHF.

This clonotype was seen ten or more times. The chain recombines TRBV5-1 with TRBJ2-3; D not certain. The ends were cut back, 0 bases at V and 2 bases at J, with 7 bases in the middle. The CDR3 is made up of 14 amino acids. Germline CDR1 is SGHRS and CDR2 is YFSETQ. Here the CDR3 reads CASSLVIPTDTQYF. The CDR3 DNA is TGCGCCAGCAGCTTGGTAATCCCCACAGATACGCAGTATTTT.